This TCR beta chain was identified during a study of T cell clones after liver transplantation. At the level of the study: TCRbeta sequencing after a pre-transplant mixed lymphocyte reaction identified graft-donor-reactive clones, later tracked in post-transplant blood. Three of eight recipients were HCV-positive; others had non-autoimmune, non-viral indications. Overall study results and limits: Graft donor-reactive T cells possibly entered the graft instead of undergoing deletion.

From germline, CDR1 is LGHNA and CDR2 YSLEER. The CDR3 extends over 16 amino acids. Unmatched junction bases numbered 10, after V lost 0 bases and J lost 6 bases. Comment on this clone: Its specificity is not known.

Assay used: immunoSEQ multiplex PCR; TCRdb lists only in-frame clones, some missing. The sample records about 16,000 clones, approximately 80% being singletons. The chain couples TRBV4-3 to TRBJ2-7, with 8 bases fitting TRBD1. The receptor was derived from a human patient who received a liver transplant. The graft donor may have given rise to some T cells. The sequences come from CD8+ T cells from blood, collected 48 months after liver transplant. CDR3 residues: CASSQDFGTGPCEQYF. As DNA, the CDR3 is TGCGCCAGCAGCCAAGACTTCGGGACAGGTCCCTGCGAGCAGTACTTC.